The clone carrying this TCR beta chain appeared a few times. This entry belongs to a study of T cell repertoires in cytomegalovirus infection. Using its own MiXCR run on the reads, TCRdb lists one record per CDR3 protein. This sample yields under 300,000 distinct CDR3 sequences, of which 15% to 20% are seen a single time; over 40% belongs to the top ten. The junction had 7 bases not matched to a gene; V was cut back by 7 bases and J by 4 bases. Germline V CDR1 and CDR2: SQVTM, ANQGSEA. The CDR3 runs 14 residues. Sequences were obtained from CD8+ T cells from PBMCs. This receptor was identified in a human donor in good health (CMV status not recorded). Some clones in this sample may be carry-over from other donors' samples. V is TRBV29-1 and J is TRBJ2-2, with TRBD2 matching 9 bases. The CDR3 is CSAKLAGPTGELFF. CDR3 bases: TGCAGCGCTAAGCTAGCGGGGCCCACCGGGGAGCTGTTTTTT.